This T cell receptor beta chain was identified during a study of blood T cells in healthy people across ages. About this clonotype: What it binds is unknown.

CDR1 is MDHEN and CDR2 is SYDVKM in the germline V gene. Trimming at V came to 7 bases and at J to 3 bases, leaving 5 bases not matched to a gene. The CDR3 has 14 amino acids. General study findings and limits: More naive CD4+ cells and higher diversity marked long-lived donors relative to aged donors.

Using a J-beta primer mix together with a sample-barcoded 5' primer, a second PCR was run for about 6 to 12 cycles. A template-switch adaptor with 12 random nucleotides tagged each cDNA molecule. Each CDR3 protein is one row after TCRdb ran MiXCR on the 5' RACE reads. The data contain 2 million or so distinct CDR3 sequences, around 48% of them seen just once; the ten biggest clones take up about 2.1%. Source material: blood. The chain uses TRBV28 and TRBJ2-3, with 9 positions matching TRBD1. The sequence derives from a woman between 40 and 50 years old in good health. The chain's CDR3 is CASIGTGLTDTQYF. DNA for the CDR3: TGTGCCAGCATCGGGACAGGGTTGACAGATACGCAGTATTTT.